Following are 6 T cell receptor beta chains from one sample sequenced in a study of human T cells and chemical hapten exposure. Via MiXCR, TCRdb re-called the RACE reads, giving one row per CDR3 protein. This sample yields roughly 380,000 distinct CDR3 sequences, of which 5% to 6.5% are seen a single time; 2.5% to 3% belongs to the top ten. Documented time point: pre-sensitization, week 0. Treatment noted: therapeutic diphenylcyclopropenone sensitization with weekly scalp DPC. The starting material was whole blood, obtained in connection with sensitization to the hapten diphenylcyclopropenone (DPC). These receptors all stem from a woman aged 50 to 65 with alopecia areata. Some clones in this sample may be carry-over from other donors' samples.

The chain joins TRBV6-9 to TRBJ1-4; TRBD1 might be the D (6 bases). CDR3 length equals 15 residues. V shed 10 bases and J shed 0 bases, with 15 bases lying between them. CDR1 is MNHGY and CDR2 is SVAAGI in the germline V gene. This CDR3 is CAKGQHLATNEKLFF. CDR3 nucleotide sequence: TGTGCCAAAGGACAGCACCTTGCAACTAATGAAAAACTGTTTTTT.

The chain recombines TRBV29-1 with TRBJ2-7; 11 nucleotides match TRBD2. V shed 3 bases, J shed 4 bases, and the junction held 14 bases outside the gene matches. The CDR3 has 17 amino acids. CDR1 is SQVTM, CDR2 ANQGSEA, per germline. The CDR3 sequence is CSVDSGRLAGGLYEQYF. DNA of the CDR3: TGCAGCGTTGACAGTGGGCGGCTAGCGGGAGGTTTATACGAGCAGTACTTC.

This clonotype was found many times. The chain has TRBV4-3 and TRBJ1-1; no firm D call. The V gene's germline CDR1 is LGHNA and CDR2 YSLEER. V gave up 7 bases and J gave up 4 bases, with 16 bases separating them. This CDR3 region has 14 residues. CDR3: CASTFDSSGTEAFF. The CDR3 nucleotides are TGCGCCAGCACCTTTGACTCCTCCGGCACTGAAGCTTTCTTT.

This clonotype was observed many times. The rearrangement joins TRBV11-2 to TRBJ2-3, with 7 bases identical to TRBD1. With 0 bases clipped from V and 4 bases from J, the junction kept 10 bases outside the gene matches. The CDR3 runs 17 residues. Germline V gene sequence: CDR1 SGHAT, CDR2 FQNNGV. The CDR3 protein is CASSLDWTGSDADTQYF. The CDR3 bases are TGTGCCAGCAGCTTAGACTGGACAGGAAGCGACGCAGATACGCAGTATTTT. Filled out from reference TRBV11-2 and TRBJ2-3, the complete variable domain reads EAGVAQSPRYKIIEKRQSVAFWCNPISGHATLYWYQQILGQGPKLLIQFQNNGVVDDSQLPKDRFSAERLKGVDSTLKIQPAKLEDSAVYLCASSLDWTGSDADTQYFGPGTRLTVL.

The chain employs TRBV7-2 and TRBJ1-3, with D uncertain. The CDR3 covers 17 residues. Trimming pared 0 bases from V and 2 bases from J, leaving 14 bases between. Germline values: CDR1 SGHTA, CDR2 FQGNSA. DNA of the CDR3: TGTGCCAGCAGCTTAGCCGGCAGCTTCACGGCTGGAAACACCATATATTTT. Its translation is CASSLAGSFTAGNTIYF.

The chain employs TRBV27 and TRBJ2-1, with a weak D call TRBD1 (6 bases). This CDR3 region has 14 residues. V was pared by 8 bases and J by 5 bases, with 16 bases between. The germline V gene encodes CDR1 MNHEY and CDR2 SMNVEV (reference sequence). In DNA form, the CDR3 reads TGTGCCAGCGGTACAGGGTTCCGGGACAATGAGCAGTTCTTC. This encodes CASGTGFRDNEQFF.